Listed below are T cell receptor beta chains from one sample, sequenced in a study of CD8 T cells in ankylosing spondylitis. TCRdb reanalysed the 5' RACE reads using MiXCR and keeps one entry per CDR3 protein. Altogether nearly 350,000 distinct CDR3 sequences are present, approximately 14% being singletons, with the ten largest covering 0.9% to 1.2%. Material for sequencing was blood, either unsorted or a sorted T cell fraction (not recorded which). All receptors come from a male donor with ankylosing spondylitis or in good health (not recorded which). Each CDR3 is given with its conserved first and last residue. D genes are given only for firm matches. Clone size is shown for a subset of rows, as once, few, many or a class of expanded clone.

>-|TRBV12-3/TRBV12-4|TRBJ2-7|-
CASNLDSSYEQYF
TGTGCCAGCAACCTAGACAGCTCCTACGAGCAGTACTTC
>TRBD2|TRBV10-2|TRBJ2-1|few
CATRLAGDREQFF
TGCGCCACCCGACTAGCGGGGGACCGGGAGCAGTTCTTC
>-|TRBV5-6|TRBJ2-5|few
CASTLHGETQYF
TGTGCCAGCACTCTTCATGGAGAGACCCAGTACTTC
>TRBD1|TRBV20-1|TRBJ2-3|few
CSAQPGQGPGDTQYF
TGCAGTGCTCAACCCGGACAGGGGCCCGGAGATACGCAGTATTTT
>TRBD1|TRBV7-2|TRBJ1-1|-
CASSPGGNLNTEAFF
TGTGCCAGCAGCCCAGGGGGTAACCTGAACACTGAAGCTTTCTTT
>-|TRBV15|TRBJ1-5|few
CATSSPSLGQPQHF
TGTGCCACCAGCAGCCCGTCGTTAGGGCAGCCCCAGCATTTT
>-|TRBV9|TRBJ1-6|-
CASSVGPDNSPLHF
TGTGCCAGCAGCGTAGGCCCGGATAATTCACCCCTCCACTTT
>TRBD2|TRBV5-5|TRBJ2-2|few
CASRPQGGGTGELFF
TGTGCCAGCAGACCCCAGGGCGGGGGAACCGGGGAGCTGTTTTTT
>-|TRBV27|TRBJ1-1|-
CASKPSGGAEAFF
TGTGCCAGCAAACCCTCGGGGGGAGCTGAAGCTTTCTTT
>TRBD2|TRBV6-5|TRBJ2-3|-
CASILTSGVDTQYF
TGTGCCAGCATTTTGACTAGCGGGGTGGATACGCAGTATTTT
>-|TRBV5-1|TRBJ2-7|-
CASSQGGIRGEEQYF
TGCGCCAGCAGCCAGGGTGGGATAAGGGGAGAAGAGCAGTACTTC
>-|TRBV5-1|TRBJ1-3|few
CASSLGEYMGNTIYF
TGCGCCAGCAGCTTGGGGGAGTATATGGGAAACACCATATATTTT
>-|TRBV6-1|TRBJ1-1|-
CASSAGRSNTEAFF
TGTGCCAGCAGTGCTGGACGGTCGAACACTGAAGCTTTCTTT
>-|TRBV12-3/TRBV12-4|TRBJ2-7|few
CASAQGGVYEQYF
TGTGCCAGCGCCCAGGGGGGTGTATACGAGCAGTACTTC
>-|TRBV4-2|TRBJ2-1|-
CASSQEVGGGSYNEQFF
TGTGCCAGCAGCCAAGAAGTCGGTGGGGGCTCCTACAATGAGCAGTTCTTC
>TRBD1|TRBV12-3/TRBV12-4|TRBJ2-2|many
CASSPRDRAYTSNTGELFF
TGTGCCAGCAGCCCCCGGGACAGGGCCTACACTTCGAACACCGGGGAGCTGTTTTTT
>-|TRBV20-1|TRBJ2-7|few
CSASLQGLTTYEQYF
TGCAGTGCTAGTCTCCAGGGGCTGACCACCTACGAGCAGTACTTC
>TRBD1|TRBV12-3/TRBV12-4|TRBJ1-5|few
CASSLALGTGGHQPQHF
TGTGCCAGCAGTTTAGCCCTCGGGACAGGGGGGCATCAGCCCCAGCATTTT
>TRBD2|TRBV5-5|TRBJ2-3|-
CASSLGVSGSTDTQYF
TGTGCCAGCAGCTTGGGGGTTAGCGGGAGCACAGATACGCAGTATTTT
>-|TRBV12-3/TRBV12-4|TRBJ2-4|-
CASSPRAGPKNIQYF
TGTGCCAGCAGTCCCCGGGCAGGGCCCAAAAACATTCAGTACTTC
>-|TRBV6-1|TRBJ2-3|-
CASSPPLKGHKDTQYF
TGTGCCAGCAGTCCCCCTCTAAAGGGGCATAAAGATACGCAGTATTTT
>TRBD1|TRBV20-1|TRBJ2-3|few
CSANSRTGSTDTQYF
TGCAGTGCCAACTCACGGACAGGATCCACAGATACGCAGTATTTT
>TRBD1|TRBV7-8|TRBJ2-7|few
CASSFPGQGGEQYF
TGTGCCAGCAGCTTTCCGGGACAGGGAGGCGAGCAGTACTTC
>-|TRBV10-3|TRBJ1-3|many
CAISGPGAGNTIYF
TGTGCCATCAGTGGCCCTGGGGCTGGAAACACCATATATTTT
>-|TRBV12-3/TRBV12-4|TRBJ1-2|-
CASRQGPHYGYTF
TGTGCCAGCAGGCAGGGACCGCATTATGGCTACACCTTC
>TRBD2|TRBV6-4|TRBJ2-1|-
CASSAGLAGVSSYNEQFF
TGTGCCAGCAGTGCGGGGCTAGCGGGAGTGAGCTCCTACAATGAGCAGTTCTTC
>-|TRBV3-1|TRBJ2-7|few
CASSHRDQTAYEQYF
TGTGCCAGCAGCCACCGGGACCAAACCGCCTACGAGCAGTACTTC
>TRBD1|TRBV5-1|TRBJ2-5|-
CASSLGDSLQETQYF
TGCGCCAGCAGCTTGGGGGACAGCCTTCAAGAGACCCAGTACTTC
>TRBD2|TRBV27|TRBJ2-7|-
CASRSVAGEQYF
TGTGCCAGCAGATCAGTAGCGGGCGAGCAGTACTTC
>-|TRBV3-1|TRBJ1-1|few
CASSQEDRRNTEAFF
TGTGCCAGCAGCCAAGAAGACAGGAGGAACACTGAAGCTTTCTTT
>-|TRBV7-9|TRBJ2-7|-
CASSLSARVYEQYF
TGTGCCAGCAGCTTATCGGCCAGGGTCTACGAGCAGTACTTC
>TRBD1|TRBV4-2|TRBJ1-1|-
CASSQVRQGRHTEAFF
TGTGCCAGCAGCCAAGTCCGACAGGGCAGGCACACTGAAGCTTTCTTT
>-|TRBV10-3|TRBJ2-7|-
CAISEPLGRDEPYEQYF
TGTGCCATCAGTGAGCCTCTTGGAAGGGATGAGCCCTACGAGCAGTACTTC
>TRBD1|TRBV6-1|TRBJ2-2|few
CASNRGLDTGELFF
TGTGCCAGTAACAGGGGGCTGGACACCGGGGAGCTGTTTTTT
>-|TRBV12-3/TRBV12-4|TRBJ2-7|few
CASSRRESEQYF
TGTGCCAGCAGCCGCCGGGAGAGTGAGCAGTACTTC
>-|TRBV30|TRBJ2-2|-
CAWSVLASGAGELFF
TGTGCCTGGAGTGTACTCGCCTCGGGGGCCGGGGAGCTGTTTTTT
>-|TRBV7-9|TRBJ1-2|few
CASSTGNGYTF
TGTGCCAGCAGCACAGGGAATGGCTACACCTTC
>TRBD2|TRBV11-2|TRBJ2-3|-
CASSARLAGPATQYF
TGTGCCAGCAGCGCCAGACTAGCGGGTCCAGCTACGCAGTATTTT
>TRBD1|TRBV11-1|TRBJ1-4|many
CASSADRGNEKLFF
TGTGCCAGCAGCGCGGACAGGGGGAATGAAAAACTGTTTTTT
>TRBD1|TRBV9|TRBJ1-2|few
CASSVEEGAYGYTF
TGTGCCAGCAGCGTAGAGGAGGGGGCCTATGGCTACACCTTC
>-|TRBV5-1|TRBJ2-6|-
CASSFDSSGANVLTF
TGCGCCAGCAGCTTCGACAGCTCTGGGGCCAACGTCCTGACTTTC
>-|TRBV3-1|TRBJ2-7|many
CASSQGGGEQYF
TGTGCCAGCAGCCAAGGAGGTGGAGAGCAGTACTTC
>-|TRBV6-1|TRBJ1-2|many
CASSEQGYGYTF
TGTGCCAGCAGTGAACAGGGCTATGGCTACACCTTC
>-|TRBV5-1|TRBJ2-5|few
CASSYRPQETQYF
TGCGCCAGCAGCTACCGACCACAAGAGACCCAGTACTTC
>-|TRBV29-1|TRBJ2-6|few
CSVNPGSGANVLTF
TGCAGCGTTAACCCCGGATCTGGGGCCAACGTCCTGACTTTC
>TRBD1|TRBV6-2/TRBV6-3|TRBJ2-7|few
CASYGTEYYEQYF
TGTGCCAGCTACGGGACAGAATACTACGAGCAGTACTTC
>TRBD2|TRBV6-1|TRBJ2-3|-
CASKGLAGGDTQYF
TGTGCCAGCAAGGGACTAGCGGGAGGAGATACGCAGTATTTT
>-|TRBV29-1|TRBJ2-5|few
CSVELSGWETQYF
TGCAGCGTTGAACTATCGGGGTGGGAGACCCAGTACTTC
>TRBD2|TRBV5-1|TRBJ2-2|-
CASSLLGGLDTGELFF
TGCGCCAGCAGCTTGCTGGGTGGACTAGACACCGGGGAGCTGTTTTTT
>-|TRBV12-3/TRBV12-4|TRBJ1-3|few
CASSLAQGSSGNTIYF
TGTGCCAGCAGTTTAGCGCAGGGGTCCTCTGGAAACACCATATATTTT
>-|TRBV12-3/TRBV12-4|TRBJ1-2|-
CASSLILAGAVEGYTF
TGTGCCAGCAGTTTAATCCTCGCAGGGGCGGTGGAAGGCTACACCTTC
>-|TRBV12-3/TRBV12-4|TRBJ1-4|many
CASSLGTGNEKLFF
TGTGCCAGCAGTTTGGGGACGGGTAATGAAAAACTGTTTTTT
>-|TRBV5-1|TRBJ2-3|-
CASGSASTDTQYF
TGCGCCAGCGGGTCAGCCAGCACAGATACGCAGTATTTT
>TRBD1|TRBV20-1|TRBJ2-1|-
CSATGTGGIYNEQFF
TGCAGTGCCACCGGGACAGGGGGCATCTACAATGAGCAGTTCTTC
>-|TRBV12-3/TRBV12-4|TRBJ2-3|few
CASSLARAGASTDTQYF
TGTGCCAGCAGTTTAGCGCGGGCGGGGGCTAGCACAGATACGCAGTATTTT